The clone carrying this T cell receptor beta chain was seen once. This CDR3 spans 15 amino acids. Germline trimming cut 1 base from V and 6 bases from J; bases unmatched to any gene: 8. Germline lookup yields CDR1 SGHAT and CDR2 FQNNGV. TCRdb keeps only in-frame clones here, not all; method: immunoSEQ multiplex PCR. The table includes 400,000 to 450,000 clones, approximately 89% detected once. This sample was taken from a study of blood T cell repertoires in COVID-19. The rearrangement uses TRBV11-2 and TRBJ1-2, with 7 bases matching TRBD1. This clonotype originated in a woman aged 50 to 60 with COVID-19, enrolled during active disease. The specimen sequenced was peripheral blood. The CDR3 protein is CASSLGTGQGDGYTF. The CDR3 region has the DNA TGTGCCAGCAGCTTAGGAACCGGCCAGGGGGATGGCTACACCTTC. Together with reference TRBV11-2 and TRBJ1-2, the CDR3 gives the full variable domain: EAGVAQSPRYKIIEKRQSVAFWCNPISGHATLYWYQQILGQGPKLLIQFQNNGVVDDSQLPKDRFSAERLKGVDSTLKIQPAKLEDSAVYLCASSLGTGQGDGYTFGSGTRLTVV.